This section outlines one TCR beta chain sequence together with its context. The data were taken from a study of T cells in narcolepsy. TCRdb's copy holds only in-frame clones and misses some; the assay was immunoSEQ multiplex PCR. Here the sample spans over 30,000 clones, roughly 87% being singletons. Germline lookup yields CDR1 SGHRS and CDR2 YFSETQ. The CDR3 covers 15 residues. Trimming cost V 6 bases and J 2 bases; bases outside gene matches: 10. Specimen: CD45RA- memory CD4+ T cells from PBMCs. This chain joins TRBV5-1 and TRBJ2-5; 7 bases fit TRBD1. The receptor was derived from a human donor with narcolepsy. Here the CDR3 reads CASTLTGQLQETQYF. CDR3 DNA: TGCGCCAGCACTTTAACGGGACAGCTACAAGAGACCCAGTACTTC.